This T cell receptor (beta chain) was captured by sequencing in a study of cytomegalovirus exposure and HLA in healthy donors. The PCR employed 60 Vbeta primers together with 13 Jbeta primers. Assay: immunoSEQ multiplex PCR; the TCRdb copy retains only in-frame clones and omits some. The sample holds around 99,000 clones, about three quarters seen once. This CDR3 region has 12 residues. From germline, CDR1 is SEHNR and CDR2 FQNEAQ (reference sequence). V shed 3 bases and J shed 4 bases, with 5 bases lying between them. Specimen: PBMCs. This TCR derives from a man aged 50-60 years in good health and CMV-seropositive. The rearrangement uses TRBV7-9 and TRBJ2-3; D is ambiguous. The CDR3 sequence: CASSFGSDTQYF. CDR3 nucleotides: TGTGCCAGCAGCTTTGGCTCAGATACGCAGTATTTT.